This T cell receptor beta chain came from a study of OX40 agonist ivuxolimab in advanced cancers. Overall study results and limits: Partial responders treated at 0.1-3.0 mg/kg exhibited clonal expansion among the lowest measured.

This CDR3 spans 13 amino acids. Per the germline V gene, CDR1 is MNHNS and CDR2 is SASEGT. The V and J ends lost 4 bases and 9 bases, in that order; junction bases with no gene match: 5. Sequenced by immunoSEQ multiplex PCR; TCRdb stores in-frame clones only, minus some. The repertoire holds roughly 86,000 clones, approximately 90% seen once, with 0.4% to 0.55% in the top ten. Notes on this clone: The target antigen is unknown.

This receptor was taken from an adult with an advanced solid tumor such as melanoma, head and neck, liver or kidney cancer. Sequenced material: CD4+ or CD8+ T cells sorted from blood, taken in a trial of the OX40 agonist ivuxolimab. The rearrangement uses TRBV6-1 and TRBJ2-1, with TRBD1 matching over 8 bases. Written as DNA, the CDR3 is TGTGCCAGCAGTGGGACAGGGACCGGTGAGCAGTTCTTC. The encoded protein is CASSGTGTGEQFF.